The 18 T cell receptor beta chains in this list originate from one sample, sequenced in a study of monozygotic twins with inflammatory bowel disease. TCRdb re-called the 5' RACE reads; one entry per CDR3 protein, DNA not given. The data include around 380,000 distinct CDR3 sequences; the top ten clones carry more than 2%. Material for sequencing was blood. Source of these receptors: a human donor with ulcerative colitis or Crohn's disease, or a healthy co-twin of an affected twin (not recorded which).

This chain joins TRBV12-3 or TRBV12-4 and TRBJ2-7; without DNA, the TCRdb call of TRBD1 cannot be checked. This CDR3 spans 12 amino acids. The CDR3 is CASSRDRAEQYF.

This chain connects TRBV7-8 to TRBJ2-5; the TCRdb call, TRBD2, lacks DNA for checking. The germline V gene has CDR1 SGHVS and CDR2 FQNEAQ. The CDR3 spans 16 residues. CDR3 loop: CASSLLAGMYQETQYF.

The chain carries TRBV7-9 and TRBJ2-2. The length of the CDR3 is 14 residues. CDR1 is SEHNR, CDR2 FQNEAQ, per germline (reference sequence). The CDR3 loop is CASSLSVNTGELFF. Supplemented by reference TRBV7-9 and TRBJ2-2, the full variable domain reads DTGVSQNPRHKITKRGQNVTFRCDPISEHNRLYWYRQTLGQGPEFLTYFQNEAQLEKSRLLSDRFSAERPKGSFSTLEIQRTEQGDSAMYLCASSLSVNTGELFFGEGSRLTVL.

The V and J genes are TRBV20-1 and TRBJ2-1; there is no DNA to check the TCRdb D call of TRBD2. The CDR3 is 15 amino acids. Per germline, CDR1 DFQATT and CDR2 SNEGSKA (reference sequence). The CDR3 sequence: CSASEEENWRAQLYF.

The chain joins TRBV3-1 to TRBJ2-2; no DNA is available, so the TRBD1 call from TCRdb remains unchecked. The length of the CDR3 is 16 residues. CDR1 is LGHDT and CDR2 is YNNKEL in the germline V gene (reference sequence). The CDR3 sequence: CASSQEGQGLTGELFF.

The chain recombines TRBV12-3 or TRBV12-4 with TRBJ1-2; without DNA, the TCRdb call of TRBD1 cannot be checked. There are 16 residues in the CDR3. The chain's CDR3 is CASSFGKGTSNYGYTF.

The J gene is TRBJ2-7, the V gene TRBV7-2. The CDR3 is 13 residues long. Germline V gene sequence: CDR1 SGHTA, CDR2 FQGNSA. This CDR3 is CASSLAASGKQYF. Full variable domain (rest looked up from reference TRBV7-2 and TRBJ2-7): GAGVSQSPSNKVTEKGKDVELRCDPISGHTALYWYRQSLGQGLEFLIYFQGNSAPDKSGLPSDRFSAERTGGSVSTLTIQRTQQEDSAVYLCASSLAASGKQYFGPGTRLTVT.

The rearrangement joins TRBV5-6 to TRBJ2-2; without DNA, the TCRdb call of TRBD1 cannot be checked. Germline V gene lookup returns CDR1 SGHDT and CDR2 YYEEEE. The CDR3 runs to 14 residues. CDR3 sequence: CASSFMGQNGELFF.

The chain's CDR3 is CSAPRGGPEETQYF. The V gene is TRBV20-1, the J gene TRBJ2-5; there is no DNA to check the TCRdb D call of TRBD2. This CDR3 has 14 residues. Germline assignment: CDR1 DFQATT and CDR2 SNEGSKA (reference sequence).

This chain connects TRBV10-3 to TRBJ1-1; TCRdb's D gene call, TRBD1, goes unchecked for lack of DNA. Per the germline V gene, CDR1 is ENHRY and CDR2 is SYGVKD. This CDR3 has 16 amino acids. The CDR3 reads CAISESGGGGFGEAFF.

This chain uses TRBV5-1 with TRBJ2-7; TCRdb calls TRBD2, which cannot be checked without DNA. The CDR3 loop spans 14 amino acids. Germline CDR1 reads SGHRS; CDR2 reads YFSETQ. CDR3 sequence: CASSLVGLSGEQYF.

The chain links TRBV2 to TRBJ2-7; the D call from TCRdb, TRBD2, cannot be confirmed without DNA. Germline values: CDR1 SNHLY, CDR2 FYNNEI. The CDR3 has 14 amino acids. CDR3 sequence reads: CASSERARSYEQYF.

This chain links TRBV5-4 with TRBJ1-3; TCRdb's D call of TRBD1 is untestable without DNA. The CDR3 extends over 16 amino acids. CDR1 and CDR2 from the germline V gene are SGHNT and YYREEE (reference sequence). The CDR3: CASSLGVSGSGNTIYF.

J is TRBJ2-3 and V is TRBV18. The CDR3 consists of 12 residues. The germline gives CDR1 KGHSH, CDR2 LQKENI. The CDR3 loop reads CASSTSVDTQYF.

The rearrangement uses TRBV27 and TRBJ2-1; there is no DNA to check the TCRdb D call of TRBD2. The CDR3 spans 16 residues. Germline V lookup: CDR1 MNHEY, CDR2 SMNVEV (reference sequence). CDR3 sequence reads: CASSLLSGRIHNEQFF.

V is TRBV30 and J is TRBJ1-2. The germline gives CDR1 GTSNPN, CDR2 SVGIG (reference sequence). The CDR3 spans 12 residues. The CDR3 loop is CAWSGDNGGYTF.

The chain employs TRBV20-1 and TRBJ1-1; the D call from TCRdb, TRBD1, cannot be confirmed without DNA. Germline-derived CDR1 and CDR2 are DFQATT and SNEGSKA (reference sequence). The CDR3 consists of 12 residues. The CDR3 loop reads CSAPGQSTEAFF.

This chain uses TRBV7-2 with TRBJ1-5; absent DNA, TCRdb's TRBD1 call cannot be checked. Germline loops: CDR1 SGHTA, CDR2 FQGNSA. This CDR3 is built from 16 residues. The CDR3: CASSLAPQGRDQPQHF.